The source of this T cell receptor (beta chain) is a study of control samples from healthy donors and cancer patients. V dropped 5 bases and J dropped 3; count of bases not matched to a gene: 7. Germline V gene data show CDR1 as SGHKS and CDR2 as YYEKEE (reference sequence). CDR3 length: 15 amino acids. Produced via immunoSEQ multiplex PCR; TCRdb's table is partial and in-frame only. The sample consists of about 130,000 clones, over 75% of them appearing once. This receptor was obtained from a man between 18 and 35 years old in good health. The chain employs TRBV5-5 and TRBJ1-2; 10 positions agree with TRBD1. What was sequenced was blood. CDR3 protein: CASRRTGGAYYGYTF. For the CDR3, the DNA is TGTGCCAGCAGACGGACAGGGGGGGCCTACTATGGCTACACCTTC.